These 32 T cell receptor beta chains were all obtained from the same sample, sequenced in a study of blood T cells in healthy people across ages. Primed by a sample-barcoded 5' primer and a J-beta primer mix, a second PCR proceeded for about 7 to 11 cycles. TCRdb processed the 5' RACE reads anew with MiXCR; each CDR3 protein has one entry. The table lists 800,000 or so distinct CDR3 sequences, just under 25% of them singletons, with more than 3% in the top ten. This sample also appeared in a second study, on T cells of mothers and their children.

The sample was blood. The receptor set was obtained from a boy aged 5-17 years in good health.

This chain uses TRBV27 with TRBJ1-6; 8 bases match TRBD1. The CDR3 length is 16 residues. Trimming removed 2 bases from V and 7 bases from J; junction bases left unmatched: 7. Germline V CDR1 and CDR2: MNHEY, SMNVEV (reference sequence). DNA for the CDR3: TGTGCCAGCAGTTTAACAGGGACAGGCCCCAATTCACCCCTCCACTTT. Protein sequence: CASSLTGTGPNSPLHF.

This clonotype was seen only a few times. The chain recombines TRBV29-1 with TRBJ2-4; D is undetermined. V shed 4 bases and J shed 1 base, with 17 bases lying between them. The CDR3 spans 16 residues. The germline V gene encodes CDR1 SQVTM and CDR2 ANQGSEA. As DNA, the CDR3 is TGCAGCGTTGTAGGCTATGAATTCCGTGCCAAAAACATTCAGTACTTC. Encoded protein: CSVVGYEFRAKNIQYF.

This clonotype occurred a few times. The CDR3 nucleotides are TGTGCCAGCAGTTCTGGGGGCGAGGGGGCGCGCCTAAGGGCCTTCTTT. Translated, it gives CASSSGGEGARLRAFF. This chain uses TRBV28 with TRBJ1-1; 7 bases match TRBD1. V was pared by 4 bases and J by 14 bases, with 22 bases of the junction left unmatched. There are 16 residues in the CDR3. In germline, CDR1 is MDHEN, CDR2 SYDVKM.

The gene calls are TRBV12-3 or TRBV12-4 and TRBJ1-3; D possibly corresponds to TRBD1 (6 bases). The length of the CDR3 is 13 residues. With 3 bases removed from V and 9 bases from J, the gap between germline ends came to 12 bases. The CDR3 here is CASSLAGGGTIYF. The DNA for the CDR3 is TGTGCCAGCAGTTTGGCCGGAGGGGGCACCATATATTTT.

This clonotype came up a few times. The V and J genes are TRBV20-1 and TRBJ2-5; D gene uncertain. The J call may be mistaken, given a closer DNA end match to TRBJ2-7. Germline V gene sequence: CDR1 DFQATT, CDR2 SNEGSKA (reference sequence). The CDR3 is 13 amino acids. CDR3: CSALSTLPYEQYF. Written as DNA, the CDR3 is TGCAGTGCTCTCTCGACGTTACCGTACGAGCAGTACTTC.

In this sample, this clonotype turned up many times. The V gene is TRBV5-1, the J gene TRBJ2-5, with 12 bases aligning to TRBD1. V lost 3 bases to trimming and J lost 5 bases; unmatched junction nucleotides: 5. The CDR3 length is 15 residues. Germline CDR1 SGHRS, CDR2 YFSETQ. In nucleotides, the CDR3 is TGCGCCAGCAGCTCAGGGACAGGGGGCAGGGAGACCCAGTACTTC. Its translation is CASSSGTGGRETQYF. Variable domain in full (rest from reference TRBV5-1 and TRBJ2-5): KAGVTQTPRYLIKTRGQQVTLSCSPISGHRSVSWYQQTPGQGLQFLFEYFSETQRNKGNFPGRFSGRQFSNSRSEMNVSTLELGDSALYLCASSSGTGGRETQYFGPGTRLLVL.

CDR3 loop: CASLSWPGETQYF. CDR3 nucleotide sequence: TGTGCCAGCTTGAGTTGGCCGGGGGAGACCCAGTACTTC. This chain uses TRBV6-5 with TRBJ2-5; D is possibly TRBD2 (5 bases). The CDR3 length is 13 residues. Germline values: CDR1 MNHEY, CDR2 SVGAGI. Trimming left V 8 bases short and J 5 bases short, with 15 bases between.

This clonotype has a handful of counts. V usage is TRBV6-1 and J usage is TRBJ2-7, with D uncertain. Per germline, CDR1 MNHNS and CDR2 SASEGT. The CDR3 is made up of 14 amino acids. Trimming removed 2 bases at V and 7 bases at J, with 15 bases between. CDR3 residues: CASSEFGRHWEQYF. In DNA, the CDR3 is TGTGCCAGCAGTGAATTTGGACGCCATTGGGAGCAGTACTTC.

V gene TRBV7-4 combines with J gene TRBJ2-1; TRBD2 agrees at 9 bases. Germline V CDR1 and CDR2: SGHVT, SQSDAQ. The CDR3 is made up of 19 amino acids. V was clipped by 5 bases and J by 1 base; unmatched bases: 15. The CDR3 DNA follows: TGTGCCAGCAGCCTGGGACAAAAACTAGCGGGTAAATCCTACAATGAGCAGTTCTTC. Translated, it gives CASSLGQKLAGKSYNEQFF.

The chain joins TRBV18 to TRBJ2-7; 8 nucleotides match TRBD2. Germline lookup yields CDR1 KGHSH and CDR2 LQKENI. V was pared by 1 base and J by 2 bases, with 1 base of the junction left unmatched. This CDR3 spans 14 amino acids. Here the CDR3 reads CASSPRREAYEQYF. CDR3 nucleotides: TGTGCCAGCTCACCACGGCGGGAGGCCTACGAGCAGTACTTC.

The V gene is TRBV7-9, the J gene TRBJ2-7, with D perhaps TRBD1 (5 bases). The germline gives CDR1 SEHNR, CDR2 FQNEAQ (reference sequence). This CDR3 spans 16 amino acids. V was clipped by 6 bases and J by 5 bases, with 23 bases between them. CDR3 nucleotides: TGTGCCAGCAGTCTGCTTCAGGACCCAGGGCTCCACGAGCAGTACTTC. Protein sequence: CASSLLQDPGLHEQYF. Full variable domain (rest looked up from reference TRBV7-9 and TRBJ2-7): DTGVSQNPRHKITKRGQNVTFRCDPISEHNRLYWYRQTLGQGPEFLTYFQNEAQLEKSRLLSDRFSAERPKGSFSTLEIQRTEQGDSAMYLCASSLLQDPGLHEQYFGPGTRLTVT.

This clonotype was counted only a few times. This chain joins TRBV2 and TRBJ2-5; 11 bases are shared with TRBD2. The end of the DNA is better explained by TRBJ2-7, so the J call may be wrong. This CDR3 comprises 17 residues. CDR1 is SNHLY and CDR2 is FYNNEI in the germline V gene. The CDR3 DNA is TGTGCCAGCAGCCCTGACCTAGCGGGGGGCCGCTCCTACGAGCAGTACTTC. Translated, it gives CASSPDLAGGRSYEQYF.

The rearrangement joins TRBV9 to TRBJ1-4; 7 positions match TRBD1. Per the germline V gene, CDR1 is SGDLS and CDR2 is YYNGEE. The CDR3 loop spans 16 amino acids. V lost 2 bases, J lost 8 bases, and 12 bases stayed unmatched. CDR3 protein: CASSVGETGTLEKLFF. The CDR3 nucleotides read TGTGCCAGCAGCGTTGGAGAGACAGGGACTCTCGAAAAACTGTTTTTT.

This clonotype has just a few counts. This chain joins TRBV29-1 and TRBJ2-7; TRBD1 matches 7 bases. Germline CDR1 reads SQVTM; CDR2 reads ANQGSEA. V was pared by 7 bases and J by 2 bases, with 8 bases of the junction left unmatched. The CDR3 totals 13 residues. CDR3 region: CSAILTGTYEQYF. DNA of the CDR3: TGCAGCGCCATACTGACAGGGACCTACGAGCAGTACTTC.

In its sample, this clonotype was seen a few times. V and J are TRBV6-6 and TRBJ2-7, with D perhaps TRBD2 (5 bases). With 2 bases removed from V and 2 bases from J, the gap between germline ends came to 7 bases. This CDR3 is built from 13 residues. CDR1 MNHNY and CDR2 SVGAGI come from the germline V gene (reference sequence). CDR3 in DNA: TGTGCCAGCAGTTACGCCGGGACCTACGAGCAGTACTTC. Encoded protein: CASSYAGTYEQYF.

The chain employs TRBV4-3 and TRBJ1-1; D is ambiguous. Germline CDR1 and CDR2: LGHNA and YSLEER. Trimming left V 7 bases short and J 0 bases short, with 12 bases between. CDR3 size: 14 residues. The chain's CDR3 is CASKKGDMNTEAFF. CDR3 nucleotide sequence: TGCGCCAGCAAGAAAGGAGATATGAACACTGAAGCTTTCTTT.

The chain joins TRBV6-2 or TRBV6-3 to TRBJ2-1, with D maybe TRBD2 (6 bases). With 6 bases removed from V and 0 bases from J, the gap between germline ends came to 12 bases. The CDR3 has 15 amino acids. CDR1 is MNHEY and CDR2 is SVGEGT in the germline V gene. CDR3 in DNA: TGTGCCAGCAGCTGGGACTCCCGCTCCTACAATGAGCAGTTCTTC. Its translation is CASSWDSRSYNEQFF.

The chain has TRBV14 and TRBJ2-1; D is tentatively TRBD1 or TRBD2 (6 bases each). The CDR3 has 14 amino acids. CDR1 is SGHDN and CDR2 is FVKESK in the germline V gene. The germline V and J ends were trimmed by 2 bases and 6 bases, with 11 bases remaining between them. CDR3 loop: CASSQPGAFNEQFF. DNA for the CDR3: TGTGCCAGCAGCCAACCGGGGGCCTTCAATGAGCAGTTCTTC.

The chain carries TRBV29-1 and TRBJ2-1; D is uncertain. The CDR3 has 11 amino acids. The V gene lost 7 bases and the J gene lost 4 bases, with 8 bases spanning the gap. The germline gives CDR1 SQVTM, CDR2 ANQGSEA. The CDR3: CSDKGYNEQFF. The CDR3 DNA reads as TGCAGCGATAAAGGGTACAATGAGCAGTTCTTC.

This rearrangement joins TRBV7-9 to TRBJ1-1; D is perhaps TRBD1 (6 bases). V lost 6 bases, J lost 1 base, and 18 bases lay in between. Looked up from germline, CDR1 is SEHNR and CDR2 is FQNEAQ (reference sequence). The length of the CDR3 is 16 residues. CDR3 bases: TGTGCCAGCAGGGGGGGGCGGAACAATCAGAACACTGAAGCTTTCTTT. It specifies CASRGGRNNQNTEAFF.

This chain joins TRBV20-1 and TRBJ2-7; no firm D call. The V end lost 1 base, the J end lost 3 bases, and 13 bases lay between the germline ends. The CDR3 loop spans 14 amino acids. Germline values: CDR1 DFQATT, CDR2 SNEGSKA (reference sequence). The CDR3 here is CSARVGQAFYEQYF. In DNA form, the CDR3 reads TGCAGTGCTAGAGTCGGGCAGGCCTTCTACGAGCAGTACTTC.

J is TRBJ2-5 and V is TRBV12-3 or TRBV12-4; unclear D gene. The end of the DNA is better explained by TRBJ2-7, so the J call may be wrong. The CDR3 totals 14 residues. The CDR3 protein is CASSFFEDSYEQYF. CDR3 DNA sequence: TGTGCCAGCAGTTTTTTTGAAGACTCCTACGAGCAGTACTTC.

The rearrangement uses TRBV7-2 and TRBJ1-1; D is perhaps TRBD1 (6 bases). Between the trimmed V and J ends, which lost 5 bases and 2 bases, there was a span of 21 bases. The CDR3 covers 17 residues. The germline V gene encodes CDR1 SGHTA and CDR2 FQGNSA. CDR3 residues: CASSQLQGLGRNTEAFF. DNA for the CDR3: TGTGCCAGCAGCCAACTACAGGGCTTGGGGCGAAACACTGAAGCTTTCTTT.

Note on this clonotype: One junction end disagrees with the germline gene, perhaps due to a read error. The V call is TRBV5-1, the J call TRBJ2-1; possibly TRBD1 or TRBD2 for D (6 bases each). Looked up from germline, CDR1 is SGHRS and CDR2 is YFSETQ. The CDR3 contains 15 residues. CDR3 DNA: TGCGCCAGCAGCTGGACCGGGGGCTCCTGGGATGAGCAATTCTTC. The encoded protein is CASSWTGGSWDEQFF. Full variable domain (outside the CDR3, taken from reference TRBV5-1 and TRBJ2-1): KAGVTQTPRYLIKTRGQQVTLSCSPISGHRSVSWYQQTPGQGLQFLFEYFSETQRNKGNFPGRFSGRQFSNSRSEMNVSTLELGDSALYLCASSWTGGSWDEQFFGPGTRLTVL.

This clonotype was observed a few times. The chain carries TRBV9 and TRBJ2-1; 10 nucleotides agree with TRBD2. CDR3 size: 14 residues. CDR1 is SGDLS and CDR2 is YYNGEE in the germline V gene. The junction had 2 bases not matched to a gene; V was cut back by 0 bases and J by 8 bases. Written as DNA, the CDR3 is TGTGCCAGCAGCGTAGCTAGCGGGAGATATGAGCAGTTCTTC. The encoded protein is CASSVASGRYEQFF.

This clonotype was counted a few times. The CDR3 DNA reads TGTGCCAGCGGCAGGGGTCCGTACGAGCAGTACTTC. It translates to CASGRGPYEQYF. The rearrangement uses TRBV27 and TRBJ2-7, with a tentative D call TRBD1 (6 bases). The germline V gene encodes CDR1 MNHEY and CDR2 SMNVEV (reference sequence). This CDR3 has 12 amino acids. V was shortened by 8 bases and J by 4 bases, with 12 bases between the two germline ends.

J is TRBJ2-6 and V is TRBV27; D is unclear. The CDR3 contains 17 residues. The V and J ends lost 0 bases and 1 base respectively, with 10 bases between them. Germline-derived CDR1 and CDR2 are MNHEY and SMNVEV (reference sequence). The DNA for the CDR3 is TGTGCCAGCAGTTTATCGACTGGCTGGTCTGGGGCCAACGTCCTGACTTTC. Amino acid sequence: CASSLSTGWSGANVLTF.

As DNA, the CDR3 is TGTGCCAGCGTGTCGGTTGCGGACAGGGGGCTTATTGGGTATGGCTACACCTTC. Translation gives CASVSVADRGLIGYGYTF. This chain uses TRBV6-1 with TRBJ1-2; 11 bases match TRBD1. After removal of 8 bases from V and 5 bases from J, the junction contained 19 bases not matched to a gene. CDR1 and CDR2 (germline): MNHNS, SASEGT. This CDR3 region has 18 residues.

The CDR3 is CASSLHDTEAFF. CDR3 coding DNA: TGTGCCAGCAGCCTACATGACACTGAAGCTTTCTTT. The V and J genes are TRBV7-9 and TRBJ1-1; D is unresolved. The V gene lost 5 bases and the J gene lost 3 bases, with 7 bases spanning the gap. The CDR3 consists of 12 residues. Germline V CDR1 and CDR2: SEHNR, FQNEAQ (reference sequence).

The chain combines TRBV7-2 with TRBJ2-5; tentatively, D is TRBD2 (5 bases). The J call is uncertain, as TRBJ2-7 better fits the DNA end. The CDR3 covers 14 residues. The germline V gene encodes CDR1 SGHTA and CDR2 FQGNSA. This CDR3 reads CASSLGAGLYEQYF. The CDR3 DNA is TGTGCCAGCAGCTTAGGCGCGGGCCTCTACGAGCAGTACTTC.

This clonotype was seen more than once but under ten times. The V gene is TRBV4-1, the J gene TRBJ2-7; D may match TRBD1 or TRBD2 (5 bases each). Deletions cut 4 bases from V and 4 bases from J, with 17 bases between. The CDR3 runs 15 residues. CDR1 and CDR2 from the germline V gene are MGHRA and YSYEKL. CDR3 in amino acids: CASSPTDTGGYEQYF. The CDR3 region has the DNA TGCGCCAGCAGCCCGACGGACACGGGCGGGTACGAGCAGTACTTC.

The chain is built from TRBV6-7 and TRBJ2-4; TRBD2 aligns across 9 bases. TRBV6-7 is sorted into the ORF group, with uncertain function. The CDR3 length is 18 residues. J lost 4 bases, V lost 2 bases, and 12 bases had no gene match. The CDR3 coding sequence is TGTGCCAGCAGTTACCTTCCCGGCGGGGGGGCAAAGAAAAACATTCAGTACTTC. The encoded protein is CASSYLPGGGAKKNIQYF.